These 19 T cell receptor beta chains were sequenced from one sample in a study of shared clonotypes between healthy human individuals. Some clones are missing from TCRdb's copy, which holds only in-frame ones; the method was immunoSEQ multiplex PCR. The top ten clones hold 9.5% to 15% of a sample with some 450,000 clones, over 60% of them seen once. The material sequenced was PBMCs. The receptors here all came from a woman in her thirties or forties in good health. Some clones in this sample may be carry-over from other donors' samples.

The rearrangement uses TRBV7-8 and TRBJ2-1, with TRBD2 as a possible D gene (5 bases). Germline V gives CDR1 SGHVS, CDR2 FQNEAQ. The CDR3 is 13 residues long. The V end lost 5 bases, the J end lost 9 bases, and 14 bases lay between the germline ends. The CDR3 DNA sequence: TGTGCCAGCAGCCTACTAGGTGCATTTGAGCAGTTCTTC. This codes for CASSLLGAFEQFF. The entire variable domain, with the rest obtained from reference TRBV7-8 and TRBJ2-1, is as follows: GAGVSQSPRYKVAKRGQDVALRCDPISGHVSLFWYQQALGQGPEFLTYFQNEAQLDKSGLPSDRFFAERPEGSVSTLKIQRTQQEDSAVYLCASSLLGAFEQFFGPGTRLTVL.

The rearrangement links TRBV5-1 to TRBJ1-1; the D is unclear. In germline, CDR1 is SGHRS, CDR2 YFSETQ. The ends were cut back, 6 bases at V and 0 bases at J, with 9 bases in the middle. This CDR3 region has 13 residues. CDR3 residues: CASTDTLNTEAFF. Here the CDR3 DNA reads TGCGCCAGCACCGACACCCTGAACACTGAAGCTTTCTTT. Using reference TRBV5-1 and TRBJ1-1 for the parts outside the CDR3, the full variable domain is KAGVTQTPRYLIKTRGQQVTLSCSPISGHRSVSWYQQTPGQGLQFLFEYFSETQRNKGNFPGRFSGRQFSNSRSEMNVSTLELGDSALYLCASTDTLNTEAFFGQGTRLTVV.

This chain connects TRBV7-6 to TRBJ1-1, with 8 bases matching TRBD1. The CDR3 length is 15 residues. Trimming at V came to 4 bases and at J to 10 bases, leaving 14 bases not matched to a gene. Germline CDR1 reads SGHVS; CDR2 reads FNYEAQ. The CDR3, as DNA: TGTGCCAGCAGCTCCAATCCGGACAGGGCGGTCGTAGCTTTCTTT. This translates into CASSSNPDRAVVAFF.

V and J are TRBV27 and TRBJ2-7, with 8 bases matching TRBD1. With 7 bases clipped from V and 2 bases from J, the junction kept 7 bases outside the gene matches. CDR1 is MNHEY and CDR2 is SMNVEV in the germline V gene (reference sequence). The CDR3 totals 14 residues. The CDR3 is CASKRSGQAYEQYF. The CDR3 DNA reads as TGTGCCAGCAAACGTTCGGGACAGGCCTACGAGCAGTACTTC.

The V and J genes are TRBV5-6 and TRBJ1-2, with D perhaps matching TRBD1 (6 bases). V lost 0 bases to trimming and J lost 6 bases, with 12 bases between them. Per germline, CDR1 SGHDT and CDR2 YYEEEE. The CDR3 length is 14 residues. The CDR3 loop reads CASSLVGEGDGYTF. The CDR3 region has the DNA TGTGCCAGCAGCTTGGTAGGTGAGGGGGATGGCTACACCTTC.

The V call is TRBV7-6, the J call TRBJ1-4; no definite D call. The V end lost 2 bases, the J end lost 5 bases, and 6 bases lay between the germline ends. The CDR3 covers 13 residues. Germline loops: CDR1 SGHVS, CDR2 FNYEAQ. The DNA of the CDR3 is TGTGCCAGCAGCTTATACACCAATGAAAAACTGTTTTTT. As protein: CASSLYTNEKLFF.

At least ten counts were recorded for this clone. The chain links TRBV15 to TRBJ1-2, with 10 bases lining up with TRBD1. This CDR3 has 16 residues. V shed 1 base, J shed 4 bases, and the junction held 6 bases outside the gene matches. The germline gives CDR1 LNHNV, CDR2 YYDKDF (reference sequence). The CDR3 bases are TGTGCCACCAGCAGAGTACATGGACAGGGGGGCTATGGCTACACCTTC. Its protein product is CATSRVHGQGGYGYTF.

The CDR3 loop is CAIRQGQNYEQYF. In nucleotides, the CDR3 is TGTGCCATCAGGCAGGGGCAAAACTACGAGCAGTACTTC. The chain combines TRBV10-3 with TRBJ2-7; maybe TRBD1 (6 bases). CDR3 size: 13 residues. Deletions cut 6 bases from V and 3 bases from J, with 12 bases between. The germline CDR1 and CDR2 sequences are ENHRY and SYGVKD.

The chain combines TRBV28 with TRBJ1-1; TRBD1 matches 7 bases. This CDR3 comprises 14 residues. Germline V gene lookup returns CDR1 MDHEN and CDR2 SYDVKM. Trimming removed 6 bases from V and 1 base from J; junction bases left unmatched: 5. CDR3 loop: CASRLDRANTEAFF. The CDR3 DNA reads as TGTGCCAGCAGACTCGACAGGGCGAACACTGAAGCTTTCTTT.

The CDR3 loop is CASTTPPEPQHF. CDR3 in DNA: TGTGCCAGCACCACCCCACCGGAGCCCCAGCATTTT. The J gene is TRBJ1-5, the V gene TRBV7-6; D call uncertain. The CDR3 is 12 amino acids. The V end lost 7 bases, the J end lost 8 bases, and 12 bases lay between the germline ends. The germline gives CDR1 SGHVS, CDR2 FNYEAQ.

On this clone: A single base separates this from a much larger clone, so it may be a read error. This sequence joins TRBV7-9 and TRBJ2-1, with TRBD2 matching over 8 bases. CDR1 and CDR2 from the germline V gene are SEHNR and FQNEAQ (reference sequence). The CDR3 runs 14 residues. In DNA, the CDR3 is TGTGCCAGCAGCTTAATCAGCGGGAGCGATGAGCAGCTCTTC. Its protein product is CASSLISGSDEQLF.

The chain links TRBV7-8 to TRBJ2-3; the D gene is possibly TRBD2 (6 bases). V dropped 1 base and J dropped 5 bases, with 22 bases sitting between them. The CDR3 contains 18 residues. Germline assignment: CDR1 SGHVS and CDR2 FQNEAQ. Here the CDR3 DNA reads TGTGCCAGCAGCTTAGGCGGCTATAGCGGCCAAGGGGTAGATACGCAGTATTTT. Its protein is CASSLGGYSGQGVDTQYF.

This clone was seen a single time. The same CDR3 arises from other DNA sequences in this sample as well. The chain uses TRBV7-2 and TRBJ2-7, with 8 nucleotides matching TRBD2. The CDR3 extends over 15 amino acids. Germline V gene data show CDR1 as SGHTA and CDR2 as FQGNSA. The V gene end was trimmed by 0 bases and the J gene end by 0 bases; junction bases not matched to a gene: 1. The CDR3 protein is CASSLALAGSYEQYF. The CDR3 DNA reads as TGTGCCAGCAGCTTAGCGCTAGCGGGCTCCTACGAGCAGTACTTC.

This clone was counted at least ten times. The J gene is TRBJ1-1, the V gene TRBV19; D uncertain. The CDR3 runs to 15 residues. Germline assignment: CDR1 LNHDA and CDR2 SQIVND (reference sequence). Trimming stripped 3 bases from V and 1 base from J, with 12 bases between. The CDR3 coding sequence is TGTGCCAGTAGTATCCCGGCGCACGGGAACACTGAAGCTTTCTTT. Amino acids: CASSIPAHGNTEAFF. Full variable domain (missing parts from reference TRBV19 and TRBJ1-1): DGGITQSPKYLFRKEGQNVTLSCEQNLNHDAMYWYRQDPGQGLRLIYYSQIVNDFQKGDIAEGYSVSREKKESFPLTVTSAQKNPTAFYLCASSIPAHGNTEAFFGQGTRLTVV.

This sequence joins TRBV7-9 and TRBJ2-5; D unresolved. From germline, CDR1 is SEHNR and CDR2 FQNEAQ (reference sequence). This CDR3 is built from 15 residues. Trimming took 0 bases from V and 2 from J, leaving 10 bases between them. CDR3 sequence reads: CASSLAFGDQETQYF. The CDR3 nucleotides are TGTGCCAGCAGCTTAGCGTTTGGGGATCAAGAGACCCAGTACTTC.

The chain uses TRBV7-2 and TRBJ1-2, with unresolved D. CDR1 and CDR2 from the germline V gene are SGHTA and FQGNSA. The CDR3 length is 14 residues. V lost 1 base to trimming and J lost 7 bases, with 13 bases between them. The CDR3 bases are TGTGCCAGCAGCTTAGAGGGCGCGCACTTTGGCTACACCTTC. The encoded protein is CASSLEGAHFGYTF. The variable domain in full, completed from reference TRBV7-2 and TRBJ1-2, reads GAGVSQSPSNKVTEKGKDVELRCDPISGHTALYWYRQSLGQGLEFLIYFQGNSAPDKSGLPSDRFSAERTGGSVSTLTIQRTQQEDSAVYLCASSLEGAHFGYTFGSGTRLTVV.

The rearrangement links TRBV6-1 to TRBJ1-2, with D possibly being TRBD1 (5 bases). The CDR3 has 13 amino acids. V was pared by 10 bases and J by 1 base, with 13 bases between. CDR1 and CDR2 (germline): MNHNS, SASEGT. CDR3 loop: CATGVRGNYGYTF. CDR3 coding DNA: TGTGCCACCGGGGTAAGGGGTAACTATGGCTACACCTTC.

This clone was counted a few times. This chain connects TRBV6-1 to TRBJ1-5, with D maybe TRBD1 (6 bases). The V end lost 3 bases, the J end lost 7 bases, and 19 bases lay between the germline ends. There are 16 residues in the CDR3. Germline values: CDR1 MNHNS, CDR2 SASEGT. The CDR3 loop is CASSDDLDRGAQPQHF. The CDR3 DNA sequence: TGTGCCAGCAGTGATGACCTGGACAGAGGTGCGCAGCCCCAGCATTTT.

The chain has TRBV10-3 and TRBJ2-1, with TRBD2 matching 8 bases. CDR1 and CDR2 from the germline V gene are ENHRY and SYGVKD. Trimming at V came to 10 bases and at J to 0 bases, leaving 11 bases not matched to a gene. The length of the CDR3 is 16 residues. CDR3 bases: TGTGCCACTTCCCTCGGGGGGGGGAGCTCCTACAATGAGCAGTTCTTC. Translating it yields CATSLGGGSSYNEQFF.